The T cell receptor beta chain described here comes from a study of CD4 T cells in relation to SARS-CoV-2 and coronaviruses (dated by TCRdb to 2020 to 2022). Some background on the complete study: Shared crossreactive spike epitopes were mapped to their HLA restriction using patient-derived lymphoblastoid cell lines. At the level of individual TCR clonotypes, the study evaluated whether memory CD4+ T cells crossreact between the spike proteins of SARS-CoV-2 and those of common cold coronaviruses. Expansion assays from other donors in the study were sequenced with a different, Illumina-based TCR-beta assay. The Adaptive Biotechnologies TCR-sequencing kit was used for samples from a few pre-COVID donors and for the naive versus memory experiments, whereas the other data were Illumina-based.

With regard to this clone: Its target antigen remains unknown. No quality values exist for individual bases; no much larger clone is one base distant.

On the study overall, not on this receptor specifically: Crossreactivity analysis centred on spike protein, so crossreactivity against other viral proteins was not assessed. Pre-pandemic and post-infection samples were not both contributed by any donor, so tracing of the source of pre-existing responses was limited. Crossreactive clones showed significantly weaker SARS-CoV-2-driven expansion than monoreactive clones, consistent with antigenic imprinting. The study was limited by small numbers of patients and tested TCRs. Naive versus memory sequencing indicated the assay detects memory recall responses rather than primary responses primed during culture. Memory CD4+ clonotypes crossrecognizing SARS-CoV-2 and at least one common cold coronavirus spike were found in around three fifths of donors.

CDR1 and CDR2 (SGHTA, FQGNSA) derive from the germline V gene. V loses 3 bases of germline sequence and J loses 8 bases, and the interval between the two ends is 10 bases. From the cysteine up to the phenylalanine, the CDR3 has a length of 13 residues. The CDR3 DNA has 39 bases and is translated from base 1. CD4+ T cells from unexposed donors were collected before the COVID-19 pandemic (2011-2018). Naive and memory CD4+ T cells were separated from cryopreserved PBMCs by first enriching for CD4 and then performing EasySep naive CD4+ T cell enrichment. Leukapheresis product for the unexposed donors was purchased commercially. Ficoll-Paque PLUS gradient centrifugation was used to isolate PBMCs from either whole blood or leukapheresis product. The PBMCs went either fresh into the expansion assay or into cryopreservation at -140 degrees C. The QIAamp Micro DNA Kit was used to extract genomic DNA from the CD4+ T cells.

Uncultured naive and memory CD4+ T cell DNA received deep-resolution immunoSEQ TCR-beta sequencing. In the paper's pipeline: During preprocessing, nonproductive sequences were discarded, as were any CDR3s that did not begin with C, did not end with F or W, or were shorter than 7 amino acids. Cultured and uncultured naive and memory CD4+ repertoires were searched for previously identified spike- and CEF-reactive CDR3s. After three terminal residues were trimmed from each end, CDR3 homology was quantified as pairwise Levenshtein distance using the stringdist R package. TCRdb retrieved this table from immuneACCESS and kept in-frame rearrangements only. Not all clones are present; in checked studies, unresolved V genes account for under half, and no reason is known for the remainder. V and J calls and clone size come straight from that table; D and trimming were deduced from the DNA. Present in this sample are under 65,000 clones, just over 85% of which were seen just once. The top ten clonotypes cover about 1.5% of the sample.

Recombination joined TRBV7-2 with TRBJ1-4; the D gene remains uncertain. The source of this sequence is a human donor in good health. Sequencing was carried out using memory CD4+ T cells from PBMCs. The label giving this sample's cell subset or site can be read as: memory (non-naive) CD4+ T cells. The CDR3 protein is CASSLDIREKLFF. The sequenced DNA is TGTGCCAGCAGCTTGGATATTAGGGAAAAACTGTTTTTT. Beyond the CDR3, the reference TRBV7-2 and TRBJ1-4 genes provide the residues; the full variable domain reads: GAGVSQSPSNKVTEKGKDVELRCDPISGHTALYWYRQSLGQGLEFLIYFQGNSAPDKSGLPSDRFSAERTGGSVSTLTIQRTQQEDSAVYLCASSLDIREKLFFGSGTQLSVL.